Sequencing of this TCR beta chain was carried out in a study of cytomegalovirus exposure and HLA in healthy donors. Study-wide context: Assignment to the Caucasian-associated ancestry cluster applied to 81% of the 300 to 500 genotyped donors.

Notes on this clone: No antigen is known for it.

Primers included in the PCR were 60 Vbeta and 13 Jbeta primers. Data came from immunoSEQ multiplex PCR; TCRdb stores just in-frame clones and leaves some out. The data contain over 60,000 clones, around 75% of them singletons. Germline lookup yields CDR1 SGHVS and CDR2 FQNEAQ. The CDR3 contains 15 residues. Deletions cut 1 base from V and 0 bases from J, with 7 bases between. Study outcomes and limitations: The authors later found most CMV-associated TCR beta chains appeared HLA-restricted. With later analysis, a missense DCLRE1C variant became linked to TCR beta V- and J-gene trimming. Per a later analysis, under 20,000 TCR beta sequences showed association with HLA alleles at 0.05 false discovery rate.

Sequenced material: PBMCs. This chain joins TRBV7-8 and TRBJ1-5; D is possibly TRBD1 (5 bases). This receptor was identified in a woman in her twenties or thirties in good health and CMV-seropositive. CDR3 residues: CASSLGGVSNQPQHF. The CDR3, as DNA: TGTGCCAGCAGCTTAGGGGGGGTTAGCAATCAGCCCCAGCATTTT.